This TCR beta chain came from a study of shared clonotypes between healthy human individuals. Across the study: Used for every donor were three CD4 naive, three CD4 memory, two CD8 naive and one CD8 memory plate.

Details on this clone: What it recognizes is unknown.

Regarding the study as a whole: Generally, naive subsets (rather than memory subsets) showed larger estimated richness. Large sequencing depth failed to make sorted-subset sequencing complete, rarefaction showed.

The assay was immunoSEQ multiplex PCR, and TCRdb's table has in-frame clones only and misses some. The sample has nearly 750,000 clones; over 55% are singletons. The CDR3 loop spans 15 amino acids. Trimming shortened V by 1 base and J by 0 bases, and 10 bases separated the two germline ends. CDR1 and CDR2 (germline): MNHNS, SASEGT. The chain uses TRBV6-1 and TRBJ2-7, with D tentatively TRBD1 or TRBD2 (5 bases each). The receptor was isolated from a woman aged 30 to 39 in good health. What was sequenced was memory CD4+ T cells sorted from blood. The subset is: CD45RA-negative fraction. The CDR3 loop is CASSEDGASSYEQYF. In DNA form, the CDR3 reads TGTGCCAGCAGTGAAGACGGGGCAAGCTCCTACGAGCAGTACTTC.